Many counts were recorded for the clone carrying this TCR beta chain. This record comes from a study of T cells in Graves' hyperthyroidism and ophthalmopathy. Amplified regions were TCR beta CDR3 sequences from RNA transcripts. The TCR CDR3 first-round RT-PCR relied on the HTBI primer set. Via MiXCR, TCRdb re-called the multiplex PCR reads, giving one row per CDR3 protein. Of 490,000 or so distinct CDR3 sequences in the sample, about 16% were seen once. A NOSPECS grade of at least 4, a Clinical Activity Score of at least 3 and duration under 3 months were recorded in ophthalmopathy patients. This clonotype was obtained from a woman between 25 and 40 years old with Graves' ophthalmopathy. The sequencing input was blood.

The CDR3 spells CAWSVQADVSTDTQYF. In DNA form, the CDR3 reads TGTGCCTGGAGTGTACAAGCGGACGTCAGCACAGATACGCAGTATTTT. The rearrangement joins TRBV30 to TRBJ2-3; TRBD2 might be the D (5 bases). The germline gives CDR1 GTSNPN, CDR2 SVGIG (reference sequence). V lost 0 bases to trimming and J lost 0 bases, with 13 bases between them. The CDR3 has 16 residues.